What follows are 28 T cell receptor beta chains derived from one specimen sequenced in a study of regulatory and conventional T cells in RAG deficiency. Some clones are missing from TCRdb's copy, which holds only in-frame ones; the method was immunoSEQ multiplex PCR. The table includes some 6,000 clones, roughly 90% detected once. Sequences were obtained from CD8+ T cells sorted from blood. The receptors originated from a human donor with RAG deficiency presenting as severe combined immunodeficiency.

This clone was seen once. V is TRBV28 and J is TRBJ2-7; D may correspond to TRBD1 or TRBD2 (5 bases each). Germline loops: CDR1 MDHEN, CDR2 SYDVKM. Trimming took off 8 bases at V and 0 bases at J, with 14 bases between the two ends. The CDR3 covers 14 residues. The chain's CDR3 is CASLPGPYSYEQYF. The CDR3, as DNA: TGTGCCAGCCTACCGGGACCCTACTCCTACGAGCAGTACTTC.

V and J are TRBV13 and TRBJ2-7; D remains ambiguous. V lost 8 bases and J lost 2, with 10 bases in between. CDR1 PRHDT and CDR2 FYEKMQ come from the germline V gene (reference sequence). The CDR3 length is 12 residues. CDR3 nucleotides: TGTGCCAGCCAAGAGTCTACCTACGAGCAGTACTTC. Its protein is CASQESTYEQYF.

The chain has TRBV4-3 and TRBJ2-1; perhaps TRBD1 as D (6 bases). The germline CDR1 and CDR2 sequences are LGHNA and YSLEER. The length of the CDR3 is 16 residues. Trimming shortened V by 1 base and J by 6 bases, and 16 bases separated the two germline ends. DNA for the CDR3: TGCGCCAGCAGCCAAGTCTCCCAGGGGCCCCTCAATGAGCAGTTCTTC. Translation: CASSQVSQGPLNEQFF.

This chain joins TRBV2 and TRBJ2-2; D possibly matches TRBD1 or TRBD2 (5 bases each). Trimming removed 3 bases at V and 8 bases at J, with 16 bases between. CDR3 length: 15 amino acids. Germline V CDR1 and CDR2: SNHLY, FYNNEI. CDR3 in DNA: TGTGCCAGCAGTGAGGTGCAGGGACCCTCAGGGGAGCTGTTTTTT. Encoded protein: CASSEVQGPSGELFF. Filled out from reference TRBV2 and TRBJ2-2, the complete variable domain reads EPEVTQTPSHQVTQMGQEVILRCVPISNHLYFYWYRQILGQKVEFLVSFYNNEISEKSEIFDDQFSVERPDGSNFTLKIRSTKLEDSAMYFCASSEVQGPSGELFFGEGSRLTVL.

The rearrangement uses TRBV19 and TRBJ1-2, with D hard to call. CDR1 is LNHDA and CDR2 is SQIVND in the germline V gene (reference sequence). The V and J ends lost 3 bases and 2 bases respectively, with 1 base between them. CDR3 length: 11 residues. CDR3 DNA sequence: TGTGCCAGTAGTATCAACTATGGCTACACCTTC. This sequence encodes CASSINYGYTF.

As to this clone: At the DNA level, this CDR3 is encoded by other sequences in the same sample as well. The V gene is TRBV27, the J gene TRBJ2-5; no clear D. The V end was cut by 2 bases, the J end by 5 bases, with 3 bases between. The CDR3 is 11 amino acids. Germline CDR1 is MNHEY and CDR2 is SMNVEV (reference sequence). CDR3 region: CASSLGETQYF. For the CDR3, the DNA is TGTGCCAGCAGTTTAGGGGAGACCCAGTACTTC.

The gene calls are TRBV28 and TRBJ1-1, with D unclear. V was shortened by 3 bases and J by 3 bases, with 8 bases between the two germline ends. The CDR3 runs 13 residues. CDR1 MDHEN and CDR2 SYDVKM come from the germline V gene. CDR3 region: CASSLWRDTEAFF. DNA of the CDR3: TGTGCCAGCAGTTTGTGGAGGGACACTGAAGCTTTCTTT.

The chain employs TRBV11-2 and TRBJ2-1; no firm D call. V lost 1 base, J lost 0 bases, and 13 bases lay in between. CDR3 length: 17 amino acids. CDR1 is SGHAT, CDR2 FQNNGV, per germline. CDR3 region: CASSLGVVASSYNEQFF. The DNA for the CDR3 is TGTGCCAGCAGCTTAGGGGTTGTGGCCAGCTCCTACAATGAGCAGTTCTTC.

The rearrangement uses TRBV7-9 and TRBJ2-2; 9 bases are shared with TRBD1. Trimming took 4 bases from V and 3 from J; bases not matched to a gene: 6. This CDR3 has 16 residues. From germline, CDR1 is SEHNR and CDR2 FQNEAQ (reference sequence). CDR3 residues: CASSSDRGYYTGELFF. The CDR3 region has the DNA TGTGCCAGCAGCTCTGACAGGGGGTATTACACCGGGGAGCTGTTTTTT.

The rearrangement joins TRBV9 to TRBJ2-3; D perhaps matches TRBD1 (6 bases). CDR1 is SGDLS, CDR2 YYNGEE, per germline. The CDR3 extends over 14 amino acids. Trimming left V 1 base short and J 2 bases short, with 8 bases between. Here the CDR3 DNA reads TGTGCCAGCAGCGTACGACAGGTCACAGATACGCAGTATTTT. Translation gives CASSVRQVTDTQYF.

This clone has just one count. The CDR3 DNA is TGTGCCAGCAGCGTAGAGGGCTACGAGCAGTACTTC. Translating gives CASSVEGYEQYF. The chain uses TRBV9 and TRBJ2-7; D remains unclear. The CDR3 loop spans 12 amino acids. Germline V CDR1 and CDR2: SGDLS, YYNGEE. Trimming cost V 0 bases and J 3 bases, with 4 bases left between them.

The chain has TRBV6-5 and TRBJ2-2; D ambiguous. Trimming pared 2 bases from V and 2 bases from J, leaving 0 bases between. CDR1 and CDR2 from the germline V gene are MNHEY and SVGAGI. The CDR3 loop spans 12 amino acids. CDR3 sequence: CASSYNTGELFF. In nucleotides, the CDR3 is TGTGCCAGCAGTTACAACACCGGGGAGCTGTTTTTT.

The chain is built from TRBV6-5 and TRBJ1-5; 7 nucleotides align to TRBD1. Germline CDR1 reads MNHEY; CDR2 reads SVGAGI. This CDR3 has 14 residues. J gave up 6 bases and V 0 bases, and 2 bases lay outside the gene matches. CDR3 bases: TGTGCCAGCAGTTACTCAGGGGGCGGTCAGCCCCAGCATTTT. This codes for CASSYSGGGQPQHF.

The V and J genes are TRBV4-1 and TRBJ2-5, with D possibly being TRBD1 or TRBD2 (5 bases each). This CDR3 has 16 residues. CDR1 MGHRA and CDR2 YSYEKL come from the germline V gene. V gave up 4 bases and J gave up 2 bases, with 17 bases separating them. CDR3 sequence reads: CASSPWDGVEQETQYF. The DNA for the CDR3 is TGCGCCAGCAGCCCATGGGACGGTGTAGAGCAAGAGACCCAGTACTTC.

The chain carries TRBV9 and TRBJ1-2; D not certain. The germline gives CDR1 SGDLS, CDR2 YYNGEE. CDR3 length: 11 amino acids. V lost 4 bases and J 4 bases, leaving 5 bases between the germline ends. The CDR3 nucleotides read TGTGCCAGCAGCCCGCTCTATGGCTACACCTTC. It is translated as CASSPLYGYTF. The complete variable domain, with remaining parts taken from reference TRBV9 and TRBJ1-2, reads DSGVTQTPKHLITATGQRVTLRCSPRSGDLSVYWYQQSLDQGLQFLIQYYNGEERAKGNILERFSAQQFPDLHSELNLSSLELGDSALYFCASSPLYGYTFGSGTRLTVV.

This clone was detected once. The chain has TRBV27 and TRBJ2-3, with TRBD2 identical over 13 bases. V trimming: 4 bases; J trimming: 6 bases; junction bases outside the gene matches: 4. This CDR3 has 15 amino acids. Germline V gives CDR1 MNHEY, CDR2 SMNVEV (reference sequence). The CDR3 loop is CASSWTSGRRDTQYF. For the CDR3, the DNA is TGTGCCAGCAGTTGGACTAGCGGGAGAAGGGATACGCAGTATTTT.

The table lists this clone with a few counts. Written as DNA, the CDR3 is TGTGCCAGCAGCGTAGCCCTCCGATCTCGCCCCAGGGATGACAATCAGCCCCAGCATTTT. Translated, it gives CASSVALRSRPRDDNQPQHF. V and J are TRBV9 and TRBJ1-5, with D perhaps TRBD1 (5 bases). Germline assignment: CDR1 SGDLS and CDR2 YYNGEE. The CDR3 has 20 amino acids. V was shortened by 0 bases and J by 3 bases, with 25 bases between the two germline ends.

The gene calls are TRBV9 and TRBJ2-6; D is possibly TRBD2 (5 bases). Trimming took 1 base from V and 1 from J, leaving 6 bases between them. CDR3 size: 15 residues. From germline, CDR1 is SGDLS and CDR2 YYNGEE. The DNA of the CDR3 is TGTGCCAGCAGCGTAAGGAGGTCTGGGGCCAACGTCCTGACTTTC. This translates into CASSVRRSGANVLTF.

The genes are TRBV19 and TRBJ1-4, with a possible D match to TRBD1 (5 bases). Trimming took 3 bases from V and 0 from J, leaving 14 bases between them. CDR1 and CDR2 from the germline V gene are LNHDA and SQIVND (reference sequence). The CDR3 covers 17 residues. CDR3 DNA sequence: TGTGCCAGTAGTATTTGGGCCGGGGCGCCAACTAATGAAAAACTGTTTTTT. Its protein is CASSIWAGAPTNEKLFF.

This chain connects TRBV11-2 to TRBJ2-3; TRBD1 aligns across 7 bases. The CDR3 consists of 14 residues. CDR1 is SGHAT and CDR2 is FQNNGV in the germline V gene. The V and J ends lost 4 bases and 4 bases, in that order; junction bases with no gene match: 5. The CDR3, as DNA: TGTGCCAGCAGCTCACCGGGGACAGCAGATACGCAGTATTTT. This sequence encodes CASSSPGTADTQYF.

This rearrangement joins TRBV10-1 to TRBJ2-3, with 8 bases fitting TRBD2. The CDR3 is 13 residues long. The germline gives CDR1 WNHNN, CDR2 SYGVQD (reference sequence). The junction had 2 bases not matched to a gene; V was cut back by 5 bases and J by 4 bases. As DNA, the CDR3 is TGCGCCAGCAGTAGCGGGAGTGCAGATACGCAGTATTTT. Its translation: CASSSGSADTQYF.

The genes are TRBV25-1 and TRBJ2-7; D ambiguous. Looked up from germline, CDR1 is MGHDK and CDR2 is SYGVNS. This CDR3 region has 9 residues. The V end lost 9 bases, the J end lost 2 bases, and 2 bases lay between the germline ends. The CDR3 protein is CARPYEQYF. CDR3 bases: TGTGCCAGGCCCTACGAGCAGTACTTC.

This chain links TRBV7-2 with TRBJ2-1, with 7 bases matching TRBD1. The CDR3 covers 15 residues. Germline V gene sequence: CDR1 SGHTA, CDR2 FQGNSA. J was trimmed by 0 bases and V by 4 bases; bases with no gene match: 3. The CDR3 sequence is CASSSRDSSYNEQFF. CDR3 sequence (DNA): TGTGCCAGCAGCTCCCGGGACAGCTCCTACAATGAGCAGTTCTTC.

This chain joins TRBV5-1 and TRBJ2-7; D perhaps matches TRBD1 (6 bases). This CDR3 comprises 11 residues. The V and J ends lost 4 bases and 4 bases respectively, with 6 bases between them. The germline V gene encodes CDR1 SGHRS and CDR2 YFSETQ. The CDR3 nucleotides read TGCGCCAGCAGCGACAGGTACGAGCAGTACTTC. Protein product: CASSDRYEQYF.

This chain links TRBV6-5 with TRBJ2-3, with D hard to call. The ends were cut back, 6 bases at V and 6 bases at J, with 19 bases in the middle. CDR1 is MNHEY and CDR2 is SVGAGI in the germline V gene. CDR3 length: 15 residues. The CDR3 DNA reads TGTGCCAGCAGGCTAACGGTCCAGGCGGCGGATACGCAGTATTTT. It translates to CASRLTVQAADTQYF.

This chain joins TRBV4-1 and TRBJ1-1; maybe TRBD1 (6 bases). The CDR3 covers 15 residues. Per germline, CDR1 MGHRA and CDR2 YSYEKL. The V gene lost 0 bases and the J gene lost 5 bases, with 13 bases spanning the gap. DNA for the CDR3: TGCGCCAGCAGCCAAGATCGGAGAGGGGGAACTGAAGCTTTCTTT. Protein product: CASSQDRRGGTEAFF.

This chain links TRBV15 with TRBJ2-7; 7 bases agree with TRBD1. The CDR3 covers 13 residues. Trimming took 8 bases from V and 4 from J; bases not matched to a gene: 8. Per the germline V gene, CDR1 is LNHNV and CDR2 is YYDKDF (reference sequence). DNA of the CDR3: TGTGCCACCGCTTGGGACAGAAGTTACGAGCAGTACTTC. The encoded protein is CATAWDRSYEQYF.

The V gene is TRBV4-3, the J gene TRBJ2-2; D unresolved. Trimming cost V 4 bases and J 5 bases, with 8 bases left between them. CDR3 length: 13 amino acids. CDR1 is LGHNA and CDR2 is YSLEER in the germline V gene. The CDR3 reads CASSLLSTGELFF. The CDR3 DNA sequence: TGCGCCAGCAGCCTTCTGTCTACCGGGGAGCTGTTTTTT.